The following is a T cell receptor (beta chain) sequence with its context. This sample was included in a study of PD-1 blockade in mismatch repair-deficient tumors. Data came from immunoSEQ multiplex PCR; TCRdb stores just in-frame clones and leaves some out. The repertoire holds some 120,000 clones, with roughly 86% as singletons. PCR or immunohistochemistry showed mismatch repair deficiency in every enrolled patient. TCRs were sequenced from a few patients responding to pembrolizumab. The sample here was peripheral blood, taken approximately 72 weeks after starting pembrolizumab. This sequence originates from an adult with mismatch repair-deficient cancer.

CDR3 loop: CATSRRTAHTEAFF. The DNA of the CDR3 is TGTGCCACCAGCAGAAGGACAGCGCACACTGAAGCTTTCTTT. The J gene is TRBJ1-1, the V gene TRBV15; D is perhaps TRBD1 (6 bases). The CDR3 covers 14 residues. Germline-derived CDR1 and CDR2 are LNHNV and YYDKDF (reference sequence). V lost 2 bases to trimming and J lost 3 bases, with 10 bases between them.